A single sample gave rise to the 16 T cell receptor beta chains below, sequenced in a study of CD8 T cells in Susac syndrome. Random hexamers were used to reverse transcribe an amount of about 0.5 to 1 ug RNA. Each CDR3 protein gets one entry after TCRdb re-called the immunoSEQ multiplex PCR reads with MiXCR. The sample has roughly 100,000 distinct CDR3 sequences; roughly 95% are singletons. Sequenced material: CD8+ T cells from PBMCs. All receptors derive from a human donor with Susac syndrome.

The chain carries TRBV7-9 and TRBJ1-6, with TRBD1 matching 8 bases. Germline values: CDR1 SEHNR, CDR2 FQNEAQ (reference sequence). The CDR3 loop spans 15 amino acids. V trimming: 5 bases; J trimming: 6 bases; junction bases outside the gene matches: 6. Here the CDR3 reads CASSPPQGANSPLHF. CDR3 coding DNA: TGTGCCAGCAGCCCACCGCAGGGGGCTAATTCACCCCTCCACTTT.

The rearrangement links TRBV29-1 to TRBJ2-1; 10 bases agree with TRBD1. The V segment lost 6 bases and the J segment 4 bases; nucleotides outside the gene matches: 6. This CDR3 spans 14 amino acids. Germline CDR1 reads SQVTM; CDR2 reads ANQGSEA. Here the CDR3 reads CSVRGQGMYNEQFF. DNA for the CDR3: TGCAGCGTGAGGGGACAGGGGATGTACAATGAGCAGTTCTTC.

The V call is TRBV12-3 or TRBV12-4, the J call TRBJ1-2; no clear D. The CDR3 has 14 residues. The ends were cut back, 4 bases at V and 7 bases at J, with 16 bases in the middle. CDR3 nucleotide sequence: TGTGCCAGCAGTTGGGGTGGTTCCGCGGTTGGCTACACCTTC. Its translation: CASSWGGSAVGYTF.

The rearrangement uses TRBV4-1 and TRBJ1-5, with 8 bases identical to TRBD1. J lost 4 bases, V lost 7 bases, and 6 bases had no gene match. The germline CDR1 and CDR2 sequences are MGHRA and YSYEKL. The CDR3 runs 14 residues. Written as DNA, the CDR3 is TGCGCCAGCAAGGACAGGGAGGGTAATCAGCCCCAGCATTTT. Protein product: CASKDREGNQPQHF.

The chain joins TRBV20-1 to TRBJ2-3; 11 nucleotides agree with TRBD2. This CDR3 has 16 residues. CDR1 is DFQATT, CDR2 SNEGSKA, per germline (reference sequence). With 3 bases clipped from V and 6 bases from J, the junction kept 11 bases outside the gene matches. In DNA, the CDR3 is TGCAGTGCTAGGTCCTTAGCGGGGGGGCCGAGGGATACGCAGTATTTT. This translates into CSARSLAGGPRDTQYF.

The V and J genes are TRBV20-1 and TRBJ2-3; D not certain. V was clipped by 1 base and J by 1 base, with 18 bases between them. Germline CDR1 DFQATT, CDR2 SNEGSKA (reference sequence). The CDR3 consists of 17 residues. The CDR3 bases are TGCAGTGCTAGAGGAAACGGAGACCACGCGGGCACAGATACGCAGTATTTT. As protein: CSARGNGDHAGTDTQYF.

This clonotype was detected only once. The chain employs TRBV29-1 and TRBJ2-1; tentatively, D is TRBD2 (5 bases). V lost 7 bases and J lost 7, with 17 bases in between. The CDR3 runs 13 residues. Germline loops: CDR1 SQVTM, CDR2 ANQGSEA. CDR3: CSARLPTSNEQFF. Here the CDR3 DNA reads TGCAGCGCCCGCCTGCCAACTAGTAATGAGCAGTTCTTC.

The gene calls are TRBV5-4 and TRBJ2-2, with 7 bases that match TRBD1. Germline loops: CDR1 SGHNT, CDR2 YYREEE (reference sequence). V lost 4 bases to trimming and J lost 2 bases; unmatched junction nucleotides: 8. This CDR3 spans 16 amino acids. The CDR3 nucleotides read TGTGCCAGCAGCACCCTTGAGGGGGCAAACACCGGGGAGCTGTTTTTT. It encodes CASSTLEGANTGELFF. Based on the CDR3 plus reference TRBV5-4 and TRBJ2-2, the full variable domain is ETGVTQSPTHLIKTRGQQVTLRCSSQSGHNTVSWYQQALGQGPQFIFQYYREEENGRGNFPPRFSGLQFPNYSSELNVNALELDDSALYLCASSTLEGANTGELFFGEGSRLTVL.

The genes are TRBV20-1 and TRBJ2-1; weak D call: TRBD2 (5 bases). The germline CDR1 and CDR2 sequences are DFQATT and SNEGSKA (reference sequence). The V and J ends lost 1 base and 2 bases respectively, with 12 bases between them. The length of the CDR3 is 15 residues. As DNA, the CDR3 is TGCAGTGCTAGAGGTGGAGGCTTGACCTACAATGAGCAGTTCTTC. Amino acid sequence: CSARGGGLTYNEQFF.

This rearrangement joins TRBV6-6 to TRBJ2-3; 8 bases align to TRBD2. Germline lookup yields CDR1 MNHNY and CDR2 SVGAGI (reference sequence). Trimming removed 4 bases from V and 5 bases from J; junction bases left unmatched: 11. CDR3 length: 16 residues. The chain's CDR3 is CASSSAAGGAEDTQYF. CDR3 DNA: TGTGCCAGCAGTTCTGCGGCGGGGGGCGCGGAAGATACGCAGTATTTT.

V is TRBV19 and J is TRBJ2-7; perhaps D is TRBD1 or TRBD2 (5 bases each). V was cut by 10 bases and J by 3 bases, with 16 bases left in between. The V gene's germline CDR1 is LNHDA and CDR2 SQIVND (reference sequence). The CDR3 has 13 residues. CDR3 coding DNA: TGTGCCACAGCGCCAGGGAGAATCTACGAGCAGTACTTC. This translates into CATAPGRIYEQYF.

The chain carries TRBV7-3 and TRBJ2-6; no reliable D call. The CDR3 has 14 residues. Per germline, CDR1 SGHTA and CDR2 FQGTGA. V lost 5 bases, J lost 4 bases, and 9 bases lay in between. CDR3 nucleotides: TGTGCCAGCAGCATAAGTTGGGGGGCCAACGTCCTGACTTTC. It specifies CASSISWGANVLTF.

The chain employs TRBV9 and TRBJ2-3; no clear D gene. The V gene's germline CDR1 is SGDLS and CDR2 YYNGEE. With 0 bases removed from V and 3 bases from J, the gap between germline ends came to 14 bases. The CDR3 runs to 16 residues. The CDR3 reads CASSVVARVGTDTQYF. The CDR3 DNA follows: TGTGCCAGCAGCGTAGTGGCCAGAGTGGGAACAGATACGCAGTATTTT.

As DNA, the CDR3 is TGCGCCAGCAGGCCCGCCCAGAACTATGGCTACACCTTC. Translating it yields CASRPAQNYGYTF. The chain employs TRBV5-1 and TRBJ1-2; D not resolved. The CDR3 spans 13 residues. CDR1 and CDR2 from the germline V gene are SGHRS and YFSETQ. V lost 5 bases to trimming and J lost 2 bases, with 10 bases between them. Full variable domain (rest looked up from reference TRBV5-1 and TRBJ1-2): KAGVTQTPRYLIKTRGQQVTLSCSPISGHRSVSWYQQTPGQGLQFLFEYFSETQRNKGNFPGRFSGRQFSNSRSEMNVSTLELGDSALYLCASRPAQNYGYTFGSGTRLTVV.

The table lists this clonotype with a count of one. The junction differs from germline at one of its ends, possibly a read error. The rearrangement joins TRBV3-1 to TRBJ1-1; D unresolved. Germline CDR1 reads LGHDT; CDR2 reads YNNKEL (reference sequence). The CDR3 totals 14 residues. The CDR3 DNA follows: TGTGCCAGCAGCCAAGATAGATGGAGGACTGAAGCTTCCTTT. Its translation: CASSQDRWRTEASF.

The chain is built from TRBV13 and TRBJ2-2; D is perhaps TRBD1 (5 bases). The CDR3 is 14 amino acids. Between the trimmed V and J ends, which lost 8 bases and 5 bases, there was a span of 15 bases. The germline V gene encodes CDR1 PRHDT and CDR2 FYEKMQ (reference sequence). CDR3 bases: TGTGCCAGCCAGTGGAAGGGGCGGACCGGGGAGCTGTTTTTT. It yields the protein CASQWKGRTGELFF.